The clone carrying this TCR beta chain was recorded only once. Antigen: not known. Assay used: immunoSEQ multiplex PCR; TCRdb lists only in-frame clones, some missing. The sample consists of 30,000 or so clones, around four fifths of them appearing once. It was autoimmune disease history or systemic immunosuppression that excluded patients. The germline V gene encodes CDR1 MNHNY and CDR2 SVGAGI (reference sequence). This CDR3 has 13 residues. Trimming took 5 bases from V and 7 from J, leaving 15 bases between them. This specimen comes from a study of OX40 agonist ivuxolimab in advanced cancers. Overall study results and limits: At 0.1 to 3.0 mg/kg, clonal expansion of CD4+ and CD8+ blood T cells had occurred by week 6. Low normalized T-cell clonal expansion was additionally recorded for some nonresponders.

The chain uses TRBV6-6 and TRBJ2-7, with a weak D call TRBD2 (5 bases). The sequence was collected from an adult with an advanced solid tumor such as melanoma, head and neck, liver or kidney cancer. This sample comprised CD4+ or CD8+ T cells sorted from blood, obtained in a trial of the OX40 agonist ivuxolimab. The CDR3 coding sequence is TGTGCCAGCAGTCCCGGACTGGCCATAGAGCAGTACTTC. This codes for CASSPGLAIEQYF.